Below are 28 T cell receptor beta chains sequenced from a single sample in a study of T cells in tuberculosis. TCRdb's table, derived via immunoSEQ multiplex PCR, lists solely in-frame clones and lacks some. Among about 37,000 clones listed, around 93% were seen once. The source material was PBMCs. The source of these receptors is a donor aged 10-29 years with latent tuberculosis or without tuberculosis infection. Some clones in this sample may be carry-over from other donors' samples.

This chain connects TRBV27 to TRBJ2-7; a weak D match, TRBD2 (5 bases). The V and J ends lost 6 bases and 3 bases respectively, with 24 bases between them. CDR1 and CDR2 (germline): MNHEY, SMNVEV (reference sequence). This CDR3 has 17 amino acids. CDR3 region: CASSPRVRTLRDYEQYF. The CDR3 DNA follows: TGTGCCAGCAGCCCTCGAGTGAGAACCCTCCGGGACTACGAGCAGTACTTC.

The V gene is TRBV19, the J gene TRBJ1-2, with 8 positions matching TRBD1. Looked up from germline, CDR1 is LNHDA and CDR2 is SQIVND (reference sequence). V was clipped by 4 bases and J by 4 bases; unmatched bases: 8. CDR3 size: 15 residues. Here the CDR3 reads CASSSGGQVFYGYTF. Written as DNA, the CDR3 is TGTGCCAGTAGTAGTGGGGGACAGGTATTCTATGGCTACACCTTC.

The V and J genes are TRBV15 and TRBJ2-1; weak D call: TRBD2 (6 bases). Trimming took off 5 bases at V and 4 bases at J, with 15 bases between the two ends. CDR1 is LNHNV and CDR2 is YYDKDF in the germline V gene (reference sequence). The CDR3 runs to 15 residues. CDR3 loop: CATSSWGEGYNEQFF. In DNA form, the CDR3 reads TGTGCCACCAGCTCTTGGGGGGAAGGTTACAATGAGCAGTTCTTC.

This sequence joins TRBV4-1 and TRBJ1-2, with D tentatively TRBD1 (5 bases). The CDR3 is 13 residues long. The V gene's germline CDR1 is MGHRA and CDR2 YSYEKL. Trimming stripped 3 bases from V and 3 bases from J, with 8 bases between. The CDR3 loop reads CASSHSGDYGYTF. The CDR3 DNA is TGCGCCAGCAGCCACTCGGGGGACTATGGCTACACCTTC.

The V and J genes are TRBV29-1 and TRBJ1-1, with D maybe TRBD1 (5 bases). CDR3 length: 13 amino acids. V was shortened by 3 bases and J by 1 base, with 9 bases between the two germline ends. The germline CDR1 and CDR2 sequences are SQVTM and ANQGSEA. CDR3 in amino acids: CSVDRGGNTEAFF. The CDR3 bases are TGCAGCGTTGATAGGGGTGGGAACACTGAAGCTTTCTTT.

CDR3 in DNA: TGTGCCAGCAGCTTTGGTCTAGCGGGGGGACACCCGAACACCGGGGAGCTGTTTTTT. This sequence encodes CASSFGLAGGHPNTGELFF. The chain couples TRBV7-3 to TRBJ2-2, with TRBD2 matching over 11 bases. The CDR3 runs 19 residues. CDR1 is SGHTA and CDR2 is FQGTGA in the germline V gene. The junction had 9 bases not matched to a gene; V was cut back by 3 bases and J by 0 bases.

V usage is TRBV12-5 and J usage is TRBJ1-1, with D unclear. Germline CDR1 LGHNT, CDR2 FRNRAP. The CDR3 consists of 16 residues. V gave up 6 bases and J gave up 2 bases, with 19 bases separating them. CDR3 loop: CASGVPRAGGNTEAFF. In DNA, the CDR3 is TGTGCTAGTGGGGTCCCCCGGGCGGGAGGAAACACTGAAGCTTTCTTT.

The gene calls are TRBV25-1 and TRBJ2-1, with D perhaps matching TRBD1 (6 bases). The ends were cut back, 4 bases at V and 8 bases at J, with 18 bases in the middle. Germline loops: CDR1 MGHDK, CDR2 SYGVNS. The CDR3 is 15 residues long. CDR3: CASSAYRVVGDEQFF. The CDR3 nucleotides are TGTGCCAGCAGTGCATACAGGGTGGTAGGGGATGAGCAGTTCTTC.

This chain uses TRBV4-3 with TRBJ1-1; TRBD1 might be the D (5 bases). The CDR3 runs to 15 residues. V lost 0 bases to trimming and J lost 3 bases, with 11 bases between them. The germline CDR1 and CDR2 sequences are LGHNA and YSLEER. DNA for the CDR3: TGCGCCAGCAGCCAAGATTGGGCAGGGTACACTGAAGCTTTCTTT. It encodes CASSQDWAGYTEAFF.

The sample holds one count of this clone. The rearrangement links TRBV10-2 to TRBJ1-1; 7 nucleotides align to TRBD1. The V gene end was trimmed by 5 bases and the J gene end by 5 bases; junction bases not matched to a gene: 8. The CDR3 spans 14 residues. Germline V gene sequence: CDR1 WSHSY, CDR2 SAAADI. The CDR3 loop reads CASSTTGSFTEAFF. DNA for the CDR3: TGCGCCAGCAGTACGACAGGGAGTTTTACTGAAGCTTTCTTT.

The genes are TRBV7-8 and TRBJ2-1, with D tentatively TRBD2 (5 bases). CDR1 and CDR2 (germline): SGHVS, FQNEAQ. CDR3 length: 16 amino acids. V dropped 8 bases and J dropped 6 bases, with 23 bases sitting between them. This chain's CDR3 is CASEFMGGHPSNEQFF. In DNA form, the CDR3 reads TGTGCCAGCGAGTTTATGGGCGGGCACCCCTCCAATGAGCAGTTCTTC. Filled out from reference TRBV7-8 and TRBJ2-1, the complete variable domain reads GAGVSQSPRYKVAKRGQDVALRCDPISGHVSLFWYQQALGQGPEFLTYFQNEAQLDKSGLPSDRFFAERPEGSVSTLKIQRTQQEDSAVYLCASEFMGGHPSNEQFFGPGTRLTVL.

The rearrangement joins TRBV11-2 to TRBJ2-1; the D gene is possibly TRBD1 (6 bases). The germline CDR1 and CDR2 sequences are SGHAT and FQNNGV. CDR3 length: 15 amino acids. The germline V and J ends were trimmed by 2 bases and 6 bases, with 14 bases remaining between them. Here the CDR3 reads CASSLITGKSNEQFF. In nucleotides, the CDR3 is TGTGCCAGCAGCTTAATAACAGGGAAAAGCAATGAGCAGTTCTTC.

The chain uses TRBV4-1 and TRBJ1-1; no firm D call. Germline V gene lookup returns CDR1 MGHRA and CDR2 YSYEKL. The length of the CDR3 is 15 residues. V lost 3 bases, J lost 0 bases, and 11 bases lay in between. CDR3 sequence reads: CASSHPVRLNTEAFF. CDR3 bases: TGCGCCAGCAGCCACCCGGTCCGTCTGAACACTGAAGCTTTCTTT.

The CDR3 sequence: CASSFSGPGQFPYGYTF. DNA for the CDR3: TGCGCCAGCAGCTTCTCAGGCCCGGGACAGTTTCCTTATGGCTACACCTTC. The rearrangement uses TRBV5-1 and TRBJ1-2; 7 bases fit TRBD1. J gave up 5 bases and V 2 bases, and 15 bases lay outside the gene matches. The CDR3 totals 17 residues. CDR1 is SGHRS, CDR2 YFSETQ, per germline.

The CDR3 protein is CASSASTGGAETQYF. CDR3 bases: TGTGCCAGCAGCGCCTCGACAGGGGGCGCCGAGACCCAGTACTTC. The genes are TRBV2 and TRBJ2-5, with 10 bases fitting TRBD1. The CDR3 runs 15 residues. Germline trimming cut 6 bases from V and 5 bases from J; bases unmatched to any gene: 9. Germline V CDR1 and CDR2: SNHLY, FYNNEI.

The chain links TRBV21-1 to TRBJ1-2; the listed D gene, TRBD1, was not tested against the DNA. TRBV21-1 is tagged as a pseudogene. This CDR3 is 14 amino acids long. The CDR3 DNA follows: TGTGCCAGCAGCACTGGGGGCCCATTGTATGGCTACACCTTC. Translation: CASSTGGPLYGYTF.

The J gene is TRBJ1-1, the V gene TRBV4-3; weak D call: TRBD1 (6 bases). This CDR3 is built from 15 residues. Germline V gene data show CDR1 as LGHNA and CDR2 as YSLEER. V dropped 0 bases and J dropped 0 bases, with 8 bases sitting between them. CDR3 DNA: TGCGCCAGCAGCCAAGAGACAGGATTGAACACTGAAGCTTTCTTT. Encoded protein: CASSQETGLNTEAFF.

The chain employs TRBV6-5 and TRBJ1-2, with 8 bases aligning to TRBD1. Unmatched junction bases numbered 9, after V lost 4 bases and J lost 5 bases. In germline, CDR1 is MNHEY, CDR2 SVGAGI. The CDR3 totals 15 residues. CDR3 loop: CASSSGGQDRYGYTF. In nucleotides, the CDR3 is TGTGCCAGCAGTTCAGGGGGACAGGACAGATATGGCTACACCTTC.

The chain joins TRBV15 to TRBJ2-3, with 9 bases lining up with TRBD2. The germline V gene encodes CDR1 LNHNV and CDR2 YYDKDF (reference sequence). With V trimmed by 5 bases and J by 7 bases, 10 bases remained unmatched. The CDR3 is made up of 15 amino acids. CDR3 nucleotide sequence: TGTGCCACCAGCTTTCTAGCGGGACCTTCTTATACGCAGTATTTT. Translating it yields CATSFLAGPSYTQYF.

The chain carries TRBV19 and TRBJ1-1; unclear D gene. Trimming took off 3 bases at V and 11 bases at J, with 10 bases between the two ends. The germline V gene encodes CDR1 LNHDA and CDR2 SQIVND (reference sequence). The CDR3 totals 11 residues. The CDR3: CASSMGSGAFF. CDR3 sequence (DNA): TGTGCCAGTAGTATGGGCAGCGGGGCTTTCTTT.

The chain recombines TRBV7-9 with TRBJ1-6; D is perhaps TRBD1 (6 bases). Per germline, CDR1 SEHNR and CDR2 FQNEAQ (reference sequence). The CDR3 has 15 residues. The V gene lost 6 bases and the J gene lost 6 bases, with 15 bases spanning the gap. CDR3 in DNA: TGTGCCAGCAGGAGCAGGGACACACTTAATTCACCCCTCCACTTT. Amino acid sequence: CASRSRDTLNSPLHF.

The CDR3 nucleotides are TGTGCCAGCAGTGCTACGGCTACTAGTTCACCCCTCCACTTT. It specifies CASSATATSSPLHF. This chain links TRBV6-1 with TRBJ1-6, with D uncertain. CDR1 MNHNS and CDR2 SASEGT come from the germline V gene. The V end was cut by 4 bases, the J end by 9 bases, with 13 bases between. The CDR3 extends over 14 amino acids.

The chain links TRBV6-7 to TRBJ1-2; TRBD1 matches at 11 bases. TRBV6-7 is designated an ORF whose function remains uncertain. CDR3 size: 18 residues. The trim removed 0 bases at V and 0 bases at J, leaving 6 bases unmatched. Here the CDR3 reads CASSYSRDRGVPNYGYTF. CDR3 nucleotide sequence: TGTGCCAGCAGTTACTCGAGGGACAGGGGGGTCCCTAACTATGGCTACACCTTC.

The rearrangement uses TRBV6-1 and TRBJ2-3, with 9 nucleotides matching TRBD1. Germline V gene data show CDR1 as MNHNS and CDR2 as SASEGT. The CDR3 loop spans 16 amino acids. V dropped 2 bases and J dropped 4; count of bases not matched to a gene: 7. CDR3 nucleotides: TGTGCCAGCAGTGAAAGCCCGGGACAGGGCTCAGATACGCAGTATTTT. Amino acid sequence: CASSESPGQGSDTQYF.

The CDR3 DNA reads as TGTGCCAGCTCACCCCCGGGAGGCGAGAACACTGAAGCTTTCTTT. It yields the protein CASSPPGGENTEAFF. The V gene is TRBV18, the J gene TRBJ1-1; D is undetermined. CDR1 is KGHSH, CDR2 LQKENI, per germline. Trimming left V 3 bases short and J 1 base short, with 12 bases between. The CDR3 is made up of 15 amino acids.

The J gene is TRBJ2-1, the V gene TRBV7-2; 12 bases match TRBD2. Germline V gene sequence: CDR1 SGHTA, CDR2 FQGNSA. Unmatched junction bases numbered 10, after V lost 4 bases and J lost 9 bases. The CDR3 has 16 residues. This CDR3 reads CASSSRTSGGPVEQFF. CDR3 DNA sequence: TGTGCCAGCAGCTCTCGAACTAGCGGGGGGCCGGTTGAGCAGTTCTTC. The whole variable domain, filled in from reference TRBV7-2 and TRBJ2-1, reads GAGVSQSPSNKVTEKGKDVELRCDPISGHTALYWYRQSLGQGLEFLIYFQGNSAPDKSGLPSDRFSAERTGGSVSTLTIQRTQQEDSAVYLCASSSRTSGGPVEQFFGPGTRLTVL.

CDR3 nucleotides: TGTGCCAGCAGCTCCACAGGGGAGAATGGCTACACCTTC. This sequence encodes CASSSTGENGYTF. The chain links TRBV7-9 to TRBJ1-2; 7 bases align to TRBD1. CDR3 length equals 13 residues. The V gene's germline CDR1 is SEHNR and CDR2 FQNEAQ (reference sequence). V dropped 4 bases and J dropped 6; count of bases not matched to a gene: 5. Supplemented by reference TRBV7-9 and TRBJ1-2, the full variable domain reads DTGVSQNPRHKITKRGQNVTFRCDPISEHNRLYWYRQTLGQGPEFLTYFQNEAQLEKSRLLSDRFSAERPKGSFSTLEIQRTEQGDSAMYLCASSSTGENGYTFGSGTRLTVV.

The genes are TRBV25-1 and TRBJ2-2, with 9 bases identical to TRBD1. With 3 bases clipped from V and 12 bases from J, the junction kept 8 bases outside the gene matches. Germline V gene data show CDR1 as MGHDK and CDR2 as SYGVNS. The CDR3 is made up of 14 amino acids. CDR3: CASSDDTGGAKLFF. In DNA form, the CDR3 reads TGTGCCAGCAGTGACGACACAGGGGGCGCGAAGCTGTTTTTT. Using reference TRBV25-1 and TRBJ2-2 for the parts outside the CDR3, the full variable domain is EADIYQTPRYLVIGTGKKITLECSQTMGHDKMYWYQQDPGMELHLIHYSYGVNSTEKGDLSSESTVSRIRTEHFPLTLESARPSHTSQYLCASSDDTGGAKLFFGEGSRLTVL.